Ten or more counts support the clone carrying this TCR beta chain. The antigen remains unidentified. This specimen belongs to a study of human T cells and chemical hapten exposure. Individual cDNA molecules received unique molecular identifiers in the library. TCRdb re-analysed the RACE reads in MiXCR, keeping a single row per CDR3 protein. The table lists just under 40,000 distinct CDR3 sequences, about 12% of them singletons. Described time point: patch test 3, about 24 weeks after DPC sensitization. This sample's treatment: therapeutic diphenylcyclopropenone sensitization with weekly scalp DPC. Total RNA came from unfractionated whole blood. Findings of the study overall: Because all patients had alopecia, their immune responses might differ from healthy ones. Once DPC sensitization occurred, TCRs above 1 in 1000 frequency showed no change.

Sequencing was performed on whole blood, taken in connection with sensitization to the hapten diphenylcyclopropenone (DPC). The receptor's source is a woman aged 40 to 50 with alopecia areata. Some clones in this sample may be carry-over from other donors' samples.

The CDR3 coding sequence is TGTGCCAGCAGCCAACCCGGGACACTATCCTACGAGCAGTACTTC. It codes for CASSQPGTLSYEQYF. This chain joins TRBV3-1 and TRBJ2-7; D may be TRBD1 (6 bases). V was clipped by 2 bases and J by 1 base, with 12 bases between them. CDR1 and CDR2 from the germline V gene are LGHDT and YNNKEL (reference sequence). The CDR3 has 15 residues.